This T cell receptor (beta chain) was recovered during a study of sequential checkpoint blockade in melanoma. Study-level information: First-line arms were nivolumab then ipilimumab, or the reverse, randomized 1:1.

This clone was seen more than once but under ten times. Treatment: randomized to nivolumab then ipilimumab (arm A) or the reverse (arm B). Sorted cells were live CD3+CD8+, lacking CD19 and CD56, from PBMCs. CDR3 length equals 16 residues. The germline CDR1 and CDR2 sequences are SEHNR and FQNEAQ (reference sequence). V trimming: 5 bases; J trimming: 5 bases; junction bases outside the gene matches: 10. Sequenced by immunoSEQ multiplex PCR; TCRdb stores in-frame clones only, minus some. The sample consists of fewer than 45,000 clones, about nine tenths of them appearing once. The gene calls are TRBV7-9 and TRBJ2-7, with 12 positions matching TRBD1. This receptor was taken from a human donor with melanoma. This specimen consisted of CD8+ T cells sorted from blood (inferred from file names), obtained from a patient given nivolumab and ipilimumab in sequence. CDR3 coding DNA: TGTGCCAGCAGCCTTCCTCGAGGGACAGGGGGCGACGAGCAGTACTTC. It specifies CASSLPRGTGGDEQYF.